This T cell receptor (beta chain) was profiled in a study of vaccination and CD4 T cells after COVID-19 (dated by TCRdb to 2022 to 2024). Context from the whole study: SARS-CoV-2 positivity had been established in the convalescent patients by nasal swab PCR, and mild disease was recorded in roughly 9 of these patients and severe disease in one. In the convalescent cohort there were six males and four females, among whom were two Hispanic individuals, seven Caucasians, two Asians and one multiracial person. Each participant got two doses of either the Pfizer-BioNTech BNT162b2 vaccine (n=8) or the Moderna mRNA-1273 vaccine (n=2). Post-COVID blood samples were collected from convalescent patients a median of approximately 100 days after diagnosis, with a range of about 30 to 161 days. Post-vaccine blood samples were taken a median of 72 days after the second vaccine dose, with a range of about 14 to 241 days. For stimulating the cultures, overlapping spike peptide pools were used, derived from SARS-CoV-2 as well as from the common cold coronaviruses HCoV-NL63, HCoV-OC43 and HCoV-229E. Control cultures received a CEFX viral epitope pool as the positive control, an HIV-1 Nef peptide pool as the negative control, or no peptide. In 10 COVID-19 convalescent patients and a handful of infection-naive healthy vaccine recipients, the spike-specific CD4+ TCR repertoire before mRNA vaccination was compared with the repertoire after mRNA vaccination.

To prepare the library, PCR was applied. DNA from cultured CD4+ T cells underwent TCR sequencing with the Oncomine TCR Beta short-read assay at the Johns Hopkins FTIC core. The QIAamp micro DNA kit was used to extract genomic DNA from the cultured CD4+ T cells. The Oncomine TCR Beta libraries from cultured CD4+ T cells were pooled using unique dual indexes and then sequenced on an Illumina iSeq 100. In the original analysis: Non-productive sequences were removed, and CDR3s not starting with C, not ending with F or W, or shorter than 7 amino acids were discarded. The MANAFEST web application identified antigen-specific clonotypes by comparing peptide-stimulated wells against reference wells and other culture wells. An FDR below 0.05, an odds ratio above 5, and a productive frequency above 0.1% in at least two of three replicate wells were required for clones to be considered positive. A clonotype was classed as cross-reactive if the clonotype showed significant expansion both in SARS-CoV-2 spike wells and in at least one common cold coronavirus spike condition. Similarity between CDR3 sequences was evaluated in R version 3.6.1 using Levenshtein distances (stringdist) and unrooted phylogenetic trees (ape). TCRdb took the public reads, trimmed them with fastp at Q25, ran MiXCR for clone calling and kept in-frame beta chains. Rows are combined by CDR3 protein, so each entry shows the most common genes and DNA. The V and J calls were not made by the authors but by TCRdb's processing. This sample comprises just over 14,000 distinct CDR3 sequences, roughly 75% of them detected only once. The ten largest make up roughly 10% of the sample.

Points the paper makes about the study in general: In convalescent patients, a median approximately 83% of post-vaccine SARS-CoV-2-reactive clones were detected only after vaccination, and vaccine-specific priming was suggested by this finding. Of the vaccine-specific clones in convalescent patients, 304 of 307, or nearly all, reacted only to SARS-CoV-2 spike and did not cross-react with common cold coronaviruses. The median number of SARS-CoV-2-reactive clonotypes rose from under 25 after infection to some 37 after vaccination, but the change was not significant. The study included relatively few convalescent patients and did not analyze early timepoints after natural infection.

Of note for this clonotype: What this receptor recognizes is not known. It has no much larger one-base neighbor in the sample; base qualities were not kept.

The CDR3 measures 12 amino acids from cysteine to phenylalanine. Of the read, only the CDR3 DNA is kept; its 36 bases are in frame from base 1. V is shortened by 5 bases, J by 1 base, and the region joining them spans 5 bases. From the germline V gene (reference sequence), CDR1 is MNHEY and CDR2 is SMNVEV. Reading the label with the study, this specimen's treatment or condition is: roughly nine-day PBMC culture with coronavirus spike peptide pools or control peptides (ViraFEST assay). The ViraFEST assay was used in the study, in which antigen-specific T cells were expanded with peptide pools and expanded clonotypes were subsequently identified by TCR sequencing. The convalescent patients' positive SARS-CoV-2 PCR tests were from March to December 2020, which was before the Alpha, Beta and Delta variants emerged in the United States. Each well held approximately 2 million PBMCs cultured in IMDM containing approximately 5.3% human AB serum and around 10 IU/ml IL-2, with 10 ug/ml peptide pools added. Half of the culture medium was replaced with fresh IL-2-containing medium on days 3 and 7. Once the cells had been in culture for around ten days, the EasySep CD4+ T cell isolation kit was used to isolate CD4+ T cells by negative selection. Ficoll-Paque Plus gradient centrifugation was used to isolate PBMCs from whole blood, and the isolated PBMCs were then either used fresh or cryopreserved at -140C. Triplicate wells were generally used for each culture condition.

The material sequenced was CD4+ T cells from blood, cultured in vitro. Here the chain combines TRBV27 and TRBJ2-5; no confident D gene assignment can be made. This clonotype originated in a human donor who had recovered from COVID-19. The sequenced DNA is TGTGCCAGCAGTCCTTTCCAAGAGACCCAGTACTTC. The translation is CASSPFQETQYF.